What follows are 20 T cell receptor beta chains derived from one specimen sequenced in a study of cytomegalovirus exposure and HLA in healthy donors. Sequencing used immunoSEQ multiplex PCR; TCRdb keeps in-frame clones, though not all of them. The sample has 110,000 to 150,000 clones, roughly 90% seen once. Sequencing was carried out using PBMCs. These receptors were obtained from a man between 18 and 35 years old in good health and CMV-seronegative.

This clone was counted a single time. V and J are TRBV27 and TRBJ2-1, with D possibly matching TRBD2 (6 bases). V lost 6 bases to trimming and J lost 4 bases, with 10 bases between them. Germline CDR1 and CDR2: MNHEY and SMNVEV (reference sequence). The CDR3 covers 13 residues. The CDR3 DNA follows: TGTGCCAGCAGAACTGGAGGGTACAATGAGCAGTTCTTC. Translated, it gives CASRTGGYNEQFF.

The rearrangement uses TRBV5-1 and TRBJ2-3; D perhaps matches TRBD2 (6 bases). V lost 0 bases to trimming and J lost 2 bases, with 13 bases between them. The CDR3 runs to 16 residues. Germline V gene sequence: CDR1 SGHRS, CDR2 YFSETQ. The CDR3 DNA reads TGCGCCAGCAGCTTGGCTGCGCTAGCGAACACAGATACGCAGTATTTT. As protein: CASSLAALANTDTQYF.

The V and J genes are TRBV5-1 and TRBJ2-3, with D possibly matching TRBD1 (5 bases). The ends were cut back, 6 bases at V and 0 bases at J, with 11 bases in the middle. From germline, CDR1 is SGHRS and CDR2 YFSETQ. There are 14 residues in the CDR3. CDR3 in amino acids: CASTGPPSTDTQYF. The CDR3, as DNA: TGCGCCAGCACAGGGCCCCCTAGCACAGATACGCAGTATTTT.

This chain joins TRBV6-1 and TRBJ1-4; possible D gene TRBD1, 5 bases. Germline V gene lookup returns CDR1 MNHNS and CDR2 SASEGT. The CDR3 is 13 residues long. Trimming took off 4 bases at V and 8 bases at J, with 11 bases between the two ends. CDR3 DNA: TGTGCCAGCAGTGTTCAGGGTAACGAAAAACTGTTTTTT. Translating gives CASSVQGNEKLFF.

The rearrangement joins TRBV6-1 to TRBJ2-5; D gene uncertain. The CDR3 extends over 14 amino acids. V lost 1 base, J lost 2 bases, and 8 bases lay in between. Looked up from germline, CDR1 is MNHNS and CDR2 is SASEGT. The CDR3 nucleotides read TGTGCCAGCAGTGAAGTTCCCGTTCAAGAGACCCAGTACTTC. This sequence encodes CASSEVPVQETQYF.

V is TRBV9 and J is TRBJ1-5, with D maybe TRBD1 (6 bases). Deletions cut 0 bases from V and 4 bases from J, with 11 bases between. Germline CDR1 is SGDLS and CDR2 is YYNGEE. The CDR3 extends over 15 amino acids. The CDR3 DNA is TGTGCCAGCAGCGTAGGCCGGGACATTAATCAGCCCCAGCATTTT. It codes for CASSVGRDINQPQHF. The full variable domain, its missing parts supplied by reference TRBV9 and TRBJ1-5, is DSGVTQTPKHLITATGQRVTLRCSPRSGDLSVYWYQQSLDQGLQFLIQYYNGEERAKGNILERFSAQQFPDLHSELNLSSLELGDSALYFCASSVGRDINQPQHFGDGTRLSIL.

The genes are TRBV5-1 and TRBJ1-5; maybe TRBD1 (6 bases). The CDR3 is made up of 16 amino acids. Germline CDR1 is SGHRS and CDR2 is YFSETQ. V was clipped by 4 bases and J by 4 bases, with 18 bases between them. In DNA form, the CDR3 reads TGCGCCAGCAGCCCCCAGGGCAGGGGCCTAAATCAGCCCCAGCATTTT. Translating gives CASSPQGRGLNQPQHF.

The rearrangement joins TRBV11-3 to TRBJ1-2, with 7 bases lining up with TRBD1. CDR1 and CDR2 from the germline V gene are SGHNT and YENEEA. With V trimmed by 1 base and J by 2 bases, 7 bases remained unmatched. The CDR3 has 16 residues. The DNA of the CDR3 is TGTGCCAGCAGCTTAGGGACAGGCGAGGGAAACTATGGCTACACCTTC. This sequence encodes CASSLGTGEGNYGYTF.

The chain links TRBV6-1 to TRBJ1-2; TRBD1 matches 8 bases. Germline loops: CDR1 MNHNS, CDR2 SASEGT. This CDR3 is built from 15 residues. Germline trimming cut 3 bases from V and 3 bases from J; bases unmatched to any gene: 6. The CDR3 nucleotides read TGTGCCAGCAGTGACAGGGGGCGCCTGGACTATGGCTACACCTTC. This codes for CASSDRGRLDYGYTF.

The chain is built from TRBV6-5 and TRBJ2-2; a weak D match, TRBD1 (5 bases). Per germline, CDR1 MNHEY and CDR2 SVGAGI. The CDR3 loop spans 15 amino acids. V was trimmed by 4 bases and J by 8 bases, leaving 17 bases between them. The CDR3 nucleotides are TGTGCCAGCAGTTTAAACTACAGGATTTTGGGGGAGCTGTTTTTT. It specifies CASSLNYRILGELFF.

The rearrangement links TRBV7-8 to TRBJ2-7; TRBD1 might be the D (6 bases). This CDR3 spans 13 amino acids. Trimming took 4 bases from V and 3 from J, leaving 10 bases between them. Per the germline V gene, CDR1 is SGHVS and CDR2 is FQNEAQ. CDR3 protein: CASSSGQRYEQYV. The CDR3 bases are TGTGCCAGCAGCTCCGGACAGCGCTACGAGCAGTACGTC.

The genes are TRBV7-2 and TRBJ1-4; tentatively, D is TRBD1 (5 bases). V gave up 2 bases and J gave up 7 bases, with 17 bases separating them. The CDR3 is 16 amino acids. Looked up from germline, CDR1 is SGHTA and CDR2 is FQGNSA. CDR3 sequence reads: CASSLIRSGVGEKLFF. The CDR3 DNA follows: TGTGCCAGCAGCTTAATCCGGTCGGGGGTGGGTGAAAAACTGTTTTTT.

The CDR3 spells CASSHPSNEKLFF. CDR3 coding DNA: TGCGCCAGCAGCCATCCCTCTAATGAAAAACTGTTTTTT. This chain joins TRBV4-1 and TRBJ1-4; no definite D call. With 3 bases removed from V and 3 bases from J, the gap between germline ends came to 5 bases. CDR1 is MGHRA and CDR2 is YSYEKL in the germline V gene. The CDR3 is 13 residues long.

This clone was found once. The CDR3 nucleotides are TGTGCCAGCAGTCCGAGGGAGGGGGTGGCCCAGCATTTT. Its translation: CASSPREGVAQHF. The rearrangement joins TRBV6-4 to TRBJ1-5, with D perhaps TRBD1 (6 bases). The germline V gene has CDR1 MRHNA and CDR2 SNTAGT. This CDR3 region has 13 residues. V was pared by 5 bases and J by 11 bases, with 16 bases between.

The chain employs TRBV14 and TRBJ1-2; D may be TRBD1 (6 bases). Germline V gene lookup returns CDR1 SGHDN and CDR2 FVKESK. This CDR3 contains 17 residues. Trimming cost V 0 bases and J 7 bases, with 21 bases left between them. The CDR3 loop is CASSQDPAGALSIGYTF. In nucleotides, the CDR3 is TGTGCCAGCAGCCAAGATCCGGCAGGGGCCCTTTCCATTGGCTACACCTTC.

The J gene is TRBJ1-1, the V gene TRBV7-2; 8 nucleotides line up with TRBD1. The length of the CDR3 is 17 residues. Trimming took 2 bases from V and 3 from J; bases not matched to a gene: 11. CDR1 is SGHTA and CDR2 is FQGNSA in the germline V gene. The CDR3 DNA reads as TGTGCCAGCAGCTTAAACGCGGTCCAGGGGGCGTACACTGAAGCTTTCTTT. This translates into CASSLNAVQGAYTEAFF.

J is TRBJ1-1 and V is TRBV18; TRBD1 agrees at 8 bases. This CDR3 has 12 residues. Losses at the gene ends were 6 bases for V and 6 bases for J; bases not matched to a gene: 3. Germline CDR1 reads KGHSH; CDR2 reads LQKENI. CDR3 DNA sequence: TGTGCCAGCTCGACAGGGGACCCTGAAGCTTTCTTT. Translation: CASSTGDPEAFF.

The chain links TRBV30 to TRBJ2-1; the D gene is possibly TRBD2 (5 bases). The V end was cut by 4 bases, the J end by 7 bases, with 14 bases between. Germline CDR1 and CDR2: GTSNPN and SVGIG (reference sequence). The CDR3 has 13 amino acids. The DNA of the CDR3 is TGTGCCTGGAAGGGTTTCCCGGGGAATGAGCAGTTCTTC. This gives the protein CAWKGFPGNEQFF.

The CDR3 DNA reads TGCGCCAGTCAGGGGGATAACTATGGCTACACCTTC. This gives the protein CASQGDNYGYTF. The chain has TRBV4-3 and TRBJ1-2; TRBD1 agrees at 7 bases. The germline CDR1 and CDR2 sequences are LGHNA and YSLEER. With V trimmed by 9 bases and J by 1 base, 2 bases remained unmatched. The CDR3 has 12 amino acids.

The rearrangement uses TRBV29-1 and TRBJ1-2; D gene uncertain. The CDR3 totals 14 residues. Germline loops: CDR1 SQVTM, CDR2 ANQGSEA. Trimming pared 5 bases from V and 3 bases from J, leaving 16 bases between. CDR3 DNA sequence: TGCAGCGTTTGGAGTGGAGATCCTCACTATGGCTACACCTTC. Its protein is CSVWSGDPHYGYTF.